The 28 T cell receptor beta chains given below trace back to one sample, sequenced in a study of blood T cell repertoires in COVID-19. Here immunoSEQ multiplex PCR was the method, and the copy in TCRdb shows in-frame clones only, minus some. Of 110,000 to 150,000 clones listed, around 83% are singletons. Material for sequencing was PBMCs or T cells enriched from blood (not recorded which). The receptors shown here come from a man aged 50-60 years who had recovered from COVID-19.

This chain uses TRBV3-1 (or the pseudogene TRBV3-2) with TRBJ2-1, with D uncertain. Germline V gene sequence: CDR1 LGHDT, CDR2 YNNKEL (reference sequence). The CDR3 consists of 15 residues. Between the trimmed V and J ends, which lost 4 bases and 3 bases, there was a span of 13 bases. This CDR3 reads CASSPSSTGYNEQFF. For the CDR3, the DNA is TGTGCCAGCAGCCCCTCCTCGACGGGCTACAATGAGCAGTTCTTC.

V usage is TRBV5-1 and J usage is TRBJ2-7; D gene uncertain. CDR3 size: 12 residues. Trimming took off 4 bases at V and 2 bases at J, with 7 bases between the two ends. CDR1 SGHRS and CDR2 YFSETQ come from the germline V gene. The CDR3 nucleotides read TGCGCCAGCAGCCAGGAACCCTACGAGCAGTACTTC. It codes for CASSQEPYEQYF.

The CDR3 reads CASSLRTSSSSYNEQFF. In nucleotides, the CDR3 is TGTGCCAGCAGTCTCAGGACTAGCTCCAGCTCCTACAATGAGCAGTTCTTC. V and J are TRBV6-6 and TRBJ2-1; 8 bases are shared with TRBD2. The germline V gene encodes CDR1 MNHNY and CDR2 SVGAGI (reference sequence). The CDR3 is 17 amino acids. V was pared by 5 bases and J by 0 bases, with 9 bases of the junction left unmatched.

V and J are TRBV4-3 and TRBJ1-2; 9 positions match TRBD1. The CDR3 covers 17 residues. V was pared by 0 bases and J by 0 bases, with 5 bases of the junction left unmatched. Germline V CDR1 and CDR2: LGHNA, YSLEER. The CDR3 nucleotides are TGCGCCAGCAGCCAAGAAGGACAGGGGCCGACTAACTATGGCTACACCTTC. It is translated as CASSQEGQGPTNYGYTF.

This clone was counted between two and nine times. This rearrangement joins TRBV19 to TRBJ1-5, with TRBD1 identical over 7 bases. Germline loops: CDR1 LNHDA, CDR2 SQIVND (reference sequence). The CDR3 consists of 18 residues. V gave up 7 bases and J gave up 3 bases; unmatched junction bases: 18. In DNA, the CDR3 is TGTGCCAGTAACGACCCCGTCGCCCTGACAGGGAACAATCAGCCCCAGCATTTT. It codes for CASNDPVALTGNNQPQHF.

This chain connects TRBV24-1 to TRBJ2-3; D may be TRBD2 (5 bases). Between the trimmed V and J ends, which lost 3 bases and 3 bases, there was a span of 15 bases. The CDR3 has 16 residues. Germline CDR1 and CDR2: KGHDR and SFDVKD. The CDR3 coding sequence is TGTGCCACCAGTGATCCGACTGGAGGTTTTACAGATACGCAGTATTTT. Translated: CATSDPTGGFTDTQYF.

This chain joins TRBV19 and TRBJ1-2; 8 nucleotides agree with TRBD1. Germline CDR1 is LNHDA and CDR2 is SQIVND (reference sequence). Trimming at V came to 2 bases and at J to 7 bases, leaving 0 bases not matched to a gene. CDR3 length: 12 amino acids. The CDR3 nucleotides read TGTGCCAGTAGTATACAGGGGGCTGGCTACACCTTC. Translated: CASSIQGAGYTF.

The chain has TRBV12-5 and TRBJ1-5, with D unclear. CDR1 is LGHNT and CDR2 is FRNRAP in the germline V gene. The V gene lost 6 bases and the J gene lost 0 bases, with 15 bases spanning the gap. CDR3 length equals 16 residues. CDR3 nucleotide sequence: TGTGCTAGTGGGAGGGCTAAACTTTATAGCAATCAGCCCCAGCATTTT. It specifies CASGRAKLYSNQPQHF. Looking up the rest from reference TRBV12-5 and TRBJ1-5 gives the full variable domain: DARVTQTPRHKVTEMGQEVTMRCQPILGHNTVFWYRQTMMQGLELLAYFRNRAPLDDSGMPKDRFSAEMPDATLATLKIQPSEPRDSAVYFCASGRAKLYSNQPQHFGDGTRLSIL.

In this sample, this clone turned up once. The chain uses TRBV11-1 and TRBJ2-1, with 9 bases that match TRBD1. This CDR3 contains 14 residues. Germline-derived CDR1 and CDR2 are SGHAT and FQDESV (reference sequence). The J segment lost 9 bases and the V segment lost 4 bases, leaving 7 bases of the junction unmatched. The CDR3, as DNA: TGTGCCAGCAGCTCTCGGACAGGGGAGGTTGAGCAGTTCTTC. Translation: CASSSRTGEVEQFF. The entire variable domain, with the rest obtained from reference TRBV11-1 and TRBJ2-1, is as follows: EAEVAQSPRYKITEKSQAVAFWCDPISGHATLYWYRQILGQGPELLVQFQDESVVDDSQLPKDRFSAERLKGVDSTLKIQPAELGDSAMYLCASSSRTGEVEQFFGPGTRLTVL.

This chain connects TRBV5-1 to TRBJ1-3, with D uncertain. Germline assignment: CDR1 SGHRS and CDR2 YFSETQ. The V gene lost 0 bases and the J gene lost 0 bases, with 4 bases spanning the gap. This CDR3 region has 14 residues. The chain's CDR3 is CASSLAVSGNTIYF. CDR3 coding DNA: TGCGCCAGCAGCTTGGCTGTCTCTGGAAACACCATATATTTT.

This chain uses TRBV4-2 with TRBJ2-3, with D unresolved. The ends were cut back, 2 bases at V and 0 bases at J, with 9 bases in the middle. The CDR3 consists of 15 residues. The germline gives CDR1 LGHNA, CDR2 YNFKEQ. The CDR3 protein is CASSQTEISTDTQYF. The CDR3 coding sequence is TGTGCCAGCAGCCAAACAGAAATTAGCACAGATACGCAGTATTTT.

The chain joins TRBV19 to TRBJ1-3; D gene uncertain. CDR1 and CDR2 from the germline V gene are LNHDA and SQIVND (reference sequence). The CDR3 loop spans 15 amino acids. Trimming cost V 7 bases and J 0 bases, with 13 bases left between them. CDR3 nucleotides: TGTGCCAGTAATTCCCCAACGAGCTCTGGAAACACCATATATTTT. This gives the protein CASNSPTSSGNTIYF.

The chain combines TRBV29-1 with TRBJ1-1, with no clear D. There are 11 residues in the CDR3. The ends were cut back, 7 bases at V and 3 bases at J, with 9 bases in the middle. The germline gives CDR1 SQVTM, CDR2 ANQGSEA. In DNA form, the CDR3 reads TGCAGCGCCCACAGAGACACTGAAGCTTTCTTT. Its translation is CSAHRDTEAFF.

The genes are TRBV6-2 or TRBV6-3 and TRBJ1-2; 9 nucleotides match TRBD1. The CDR3 is made up of 17 amino acids. Per the germline V gene, CDR1 is MNHEY and CDR2 is SVGEGT. V dropped 2 bases and J dropped 8; count of bases not matched to a gene: 15. The CDR3 DNA follows: TGTGCCAGCAGTTACCCGGCCACGGGACAGGGTTTAGGCGGCTACACCTTC. Protein product: CASSYPATGQGLGGYTF.

A note on this clone: Other DNA sequences from this sample encode an identical CDR3 as well. The chain employs TRBV9 and TRBJ1-1; perhaps TRBD1 as D (5 bases). Trimming cost V 4 bases and J 5 bases, with 15 bases left between them. Germline CDR1 is SGDLS and CDR2 is YYNGEE. This CDR3 is 14 amino acids long. Written as DNA, the CDR3 is TGTGCCAGCAGCTTCCGTACAGGAGGGACTGAAGCTTTCTTT. Its translation: CASSFRTGGTEAFF.

The rearrangement joins TRBV2 to TRBJ1-5; D call uncertain. V shed 5 bases and J shed 4 bases, with 15 bases lying between them. Per germline, CDR1 SNHLY and CDR2 FYNNEI. The CDR3 runs 15 residues. CDR3 nucleotide sequence: TGTGCCAGCAGTCCCACTAGGCAGGCAAATCAGCCCCAGCATTTT. Protein: CASSPTRQANQPQHF.

The chain employs TRBV19 and TRBJ2-7, with 8 bases fitting TRBD1. Germline V gene sequence: CDR1 LNHDA, CDR2 SQIVND (reference sequence). The CDR3 has 13 amino acids. The J segment lost 4 bases and the V segment lost 8 bases, leaving 7 bases of the junction unmatched. CDR3 in DNA: TGTGCCAGTTCGTCAGGGGGCAGGTACGAGCAGTACTTC. The encoded protein is CASSSGGRYEQYF.

V and J are TRBV5-3 and TRBJ1-5; D may be TRBD1 (6 bases). TRBV5-3 is designated an ORF whose function remains uncertain. Trimming pared 4 bases from V and 7 bases from J, leaving 27 bases between. The CDR3 has 18 amino acids. CDR3 loop: CARSRPGHRSARDQPQHF. CDR3 coding DNA: TGTGCCAGAAGCCGTCCGGGACACCGAAGCGCAAGGGACCAGCCCCAGCATTTT.

This clone was seen a single time. V is TRBV5-1 and J is TRBJ2-3; D gene uncertain. Germline V gene data show CDR1 as SGHRS and CDR2 as YFSETQ. The V end lost 5 bases, the J end lost 4 bases, and 14 bases lay between the germline ends. The CDR3 is 14 residues long. In DNA, the CDR3 is TGCGCCAGCAGTATGATTGGTAGTGCAGATACGCAGTATTTT. This translates into CASSMIGSADTQYF. The full variable domain, in which reference TRBV5-1 and TRBJ2-3 provide the parts outside the CDR3, is KAGVTQTPRYLIKTRGQQVTLSCSPISGHRSVSWYQQTPGQGLQFLFEYFSETQRNKGNFPGRFSGRQFSNSRSEMNVSTLELGDSALYLCASSMIGSADTQYFGPGTRLTVL.

The gene calls are TRBV7-3 and TRBJ1-6; D unclear. V was pared by 0 bases and J by 7 bases, with 4 bases between. From germline, CDR1 is SGHTA and CDR2 FQGTGA. The CDR3 extends over 13 amino acids. The CDR3 sequence is CASSLTPNSPLHF. In DNA form, the CDR3 reads TGTGCCAGCAGCTTAACTCCAAATTCACCCCTCCACTTT.

This chain uses TRBV18 with TRBJ2-1; TRBD2 aligns across 8 bases. V gave up 3 bases and J gave up 6 bases; unmatched junction bases: 7. The CDR3 sequence is 15 residues long. CDR1 and CDR2 (germline): KGHSH, LQKENI. The CDR3 reads CASSPRGAGSNEQFF. CDR3 bases: TGTGCCAGCTCACCGCGGGGGGCCGGATCCAATGAGCAGTTCTTC. Full variable domain (remainder filled in from reference TRBV18 and TRBJ2-1): NAGVMQNPRHLVRRRGQEARLRCSPMKGHSHVYWYRQLPEEGLKFMVYLQKENIIDESGMPKERFSAEFPKEGPSILRIQQVVRGDSAAYFCASSPRGAGSNEQFFGPGTRLTVL.

This clone has just a few counts. The chain carries TRBV2 and TRBJ2-5, with D possibly matching TRBD2 (5 bases). The length of the CDR3 is 15 residues. V lost 4 bases to trimming and J lost 2 bases, with 14 bases between them. The germline V gene has CDR1 SNHLY and CDR2 FYNNEI. CDR3 bases: TGTGCCAGCAGTGTAGGCGGTAGCGCACAAGAGACCCAGTACTTC. Encoded protein: CASSVGGSAQETQYF.

The V call is TRBV28, the J call TRBJ1-3; D unresolved. The V and J ends lost 3 bases and 1 base respectively, with 7 bases between them. The CDR3 sequence is 14 residues long. The germline gives CDR1 MDHEN, CDR2 SYDVKM. The CDR3 is CASSLSGSGNTIYF. As DNA, the CDR3 is TGTGCCAGCAGTTTGTCGGGTTCTGGAAACACCATATATTTT.

The table lists this clone with a few counts. CDR3 protein: CASSLEGYGSNQPQHF. The CDR3, as DNA: TGTGCCAGCAGCTTAGAGGGGTACGGCAGCAATCAGCCCCAGCATTTT. The chain carries TRBV7-9 and TRBJ1-5; D may be TRBD1 (5 bases). Trimming pared 1 base from V and 1 base from J, leaving 11 bases between. There are 16 residues in the CDR3. Per germline, CDR1 SEHNR and CDR2 FQNEAQ (reference sequence).

The chain joins TRBV15 to TRBJ2-1, with 11 positions matching TRBD2. CDR3 length equals 14 residues. J was trimmed by 6 bases and V by 8 bases; bases with no gene match: 6. Germline V CDR1 and CDR2: LNHNV, YYDKDF (reference sequence). The DNA of the CDR3 is TGTGCCACCGAGACTAGCGGGGCGAGCAATGAGCAGTTCTTC. Its translation is CATETSGASNEQFF.

The CDR3 nucleotides are TGTGCCAGCAGCTTGGGTCGCGTGGGCGGGGGGGCCGTGGAAGAGCAGTTCTTC. Its translation is CASSLGRVGGGAVEEQFF. The V and J genes are TRBV5-5 and TRBJ2-1, with 9 positions matching TRBD2. With 0 bases clipped from V and 10 bases from J, the junction kept 17 bases outside the gene matches. The CDR3 is 18 amino acids. Germline-derived CDR1 and CDR2 are SGHKS and YYEKEE (reference sequence). Using reference TRBV5-5 and TRBJ2-1 for the parts outside the CDR3, the full variable domain is DAGVTQSPTHLIKTRGQQVTLRCSPISGHKSVSWYQQVLGQGPQFIFQYYEKEERGRGNFPDRFSARQFPNYSSELNVNALLLGDSALYLCASSLGRVGGGAVEEQFFGPGTRLTVL.

The V call is TRBV11-2, the J call TRBJ2-1, with TRBD2 matching 12 bases. After removal of 3 bases from V and 7 bases from J, the junction contained 10 bases not matched to a gene. The CDR3 has 17 residues. CDR1 and CDR2 (germline): SGHAT, FQNNGV. CDR3 coding DNA: TGTGCCAGCAGCTTTCAGATTAGGACTAGCGGGGATAATGAGCAGTTCTTC. Translating gives CASSFQIRTSGDNEQFF. The full variable domain, rest sourced from reference TRBV11-2 and TRBJ2-1, is EAGVAQSPRYKIIEKRQSVAFWCNPISGHATLYWYQQILGQGPKLLIQFQNNGVVDDSQLPKDRFSAERLKGVDSTLKIQPAKLEDSAVYLCASSFQIRTSGDNEQFFGPGTRLTVL.

The gene calls are TRBV2 and TRBJ2-7; TRBD1 matches 8 bases. Germline CDR1 and CDR2: SNHLY and FYNNEI. V was clipped by 7 bases and J by 5 bases; unmatched bases: 13. The CDR3 is 15 amino acids. CDR3 in DNA: TGTGCCAGCATGATCCCCGGGACAGGTGTTAACGAGCAGTACTTC. Protein sequence: CASMIPGTGVNEQYF.